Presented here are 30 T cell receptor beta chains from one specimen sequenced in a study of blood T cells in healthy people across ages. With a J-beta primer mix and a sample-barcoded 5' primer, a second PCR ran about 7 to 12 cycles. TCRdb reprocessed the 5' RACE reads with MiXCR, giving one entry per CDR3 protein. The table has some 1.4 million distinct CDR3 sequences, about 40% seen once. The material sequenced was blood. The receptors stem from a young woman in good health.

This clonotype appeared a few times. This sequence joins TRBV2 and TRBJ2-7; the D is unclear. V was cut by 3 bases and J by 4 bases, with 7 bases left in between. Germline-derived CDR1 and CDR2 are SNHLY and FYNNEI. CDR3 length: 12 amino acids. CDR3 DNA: TGTGCCAGCAGTGATTATTTATACGAGCAGTACTTC. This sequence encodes CASSDYLYEQYF. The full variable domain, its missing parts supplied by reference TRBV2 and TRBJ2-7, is EPEVTQTPSHQVTQMGQEVILRCVPISNHLYFYWYRQILGQKVEFLVSFYNNEISEKSEIFDDQFSVERPDGSNFTLKIRSTKLEDSAMYFCASSDYLYEQYFGPGTRLTVT.

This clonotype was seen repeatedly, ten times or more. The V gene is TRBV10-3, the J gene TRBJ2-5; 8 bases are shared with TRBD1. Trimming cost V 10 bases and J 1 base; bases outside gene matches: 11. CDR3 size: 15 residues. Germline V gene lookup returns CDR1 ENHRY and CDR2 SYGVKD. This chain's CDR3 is CATSKDRVGQETQYF. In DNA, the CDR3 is TGTGCCACCTCGAAGGACAGGGTGGGCCAAGAGACCCAGTACTTC.

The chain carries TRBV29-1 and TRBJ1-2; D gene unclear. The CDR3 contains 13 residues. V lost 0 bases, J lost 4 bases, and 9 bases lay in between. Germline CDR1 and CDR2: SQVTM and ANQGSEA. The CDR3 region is CSVEEGSGYGYTF. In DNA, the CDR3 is TGCAGCGTTGAAGAGGGGTCTGGCTATGGCTACACCTTC.

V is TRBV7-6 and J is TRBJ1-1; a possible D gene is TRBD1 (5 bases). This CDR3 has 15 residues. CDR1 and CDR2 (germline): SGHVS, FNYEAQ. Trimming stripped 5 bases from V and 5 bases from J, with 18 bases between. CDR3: CASSASGAAMTEAFF. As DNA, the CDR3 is TGTGCCAGCAGCGCTAGCGGGGCAGCTATGACTGAAGCTTTCTTT.

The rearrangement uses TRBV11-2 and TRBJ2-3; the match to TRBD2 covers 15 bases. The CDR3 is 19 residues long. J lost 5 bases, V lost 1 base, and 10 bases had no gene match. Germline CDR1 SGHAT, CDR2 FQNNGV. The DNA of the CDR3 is TGTGCCAGCAGCTTAGGCTCGGGACTAGCGGGGGGCCAGATAGATACGCAGTATTTT. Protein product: CASSLGSGLAGGQIDTQYF.

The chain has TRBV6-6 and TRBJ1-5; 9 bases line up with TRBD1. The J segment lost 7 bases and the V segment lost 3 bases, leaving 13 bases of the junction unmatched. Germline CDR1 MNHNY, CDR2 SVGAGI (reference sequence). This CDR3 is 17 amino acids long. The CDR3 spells CASSYRGGQGSGQPQHF. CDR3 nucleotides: TGTGCCAGCAGTTATAGAGGAGGACAGGGGAGTGGACAGCCCCAGCATTTT.

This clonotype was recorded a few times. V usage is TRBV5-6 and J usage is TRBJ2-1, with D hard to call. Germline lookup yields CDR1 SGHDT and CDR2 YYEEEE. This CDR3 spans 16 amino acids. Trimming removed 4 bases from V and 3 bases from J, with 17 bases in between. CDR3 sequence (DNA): TGTGCCAGCAGCGGTCTAACGGCGGACCACTACAATGAGCAGTTCTTC. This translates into CASSGLTADHYNEQFF.

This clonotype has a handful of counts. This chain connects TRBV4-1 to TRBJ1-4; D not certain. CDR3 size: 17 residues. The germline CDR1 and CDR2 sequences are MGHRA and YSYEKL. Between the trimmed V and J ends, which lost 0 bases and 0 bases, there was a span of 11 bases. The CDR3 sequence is CASSQDPALATNEKLFF. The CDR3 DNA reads TGCGCCAGCAGCCAAGATCCGGCTTTAGCAACTAATGAAAAACTGTTTTTT.

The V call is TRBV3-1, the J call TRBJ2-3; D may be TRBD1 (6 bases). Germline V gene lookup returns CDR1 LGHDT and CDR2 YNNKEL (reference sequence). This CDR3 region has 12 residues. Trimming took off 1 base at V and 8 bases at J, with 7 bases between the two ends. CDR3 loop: CASSQGQATQYF. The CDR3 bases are TGTGCCAGCAGCCAAGGACAGGCTACGCAGTATTTT.

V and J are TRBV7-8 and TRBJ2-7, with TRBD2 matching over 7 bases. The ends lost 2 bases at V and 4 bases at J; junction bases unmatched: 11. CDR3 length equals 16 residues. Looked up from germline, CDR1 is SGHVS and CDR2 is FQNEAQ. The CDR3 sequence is CASSLHDPVGLYEQYF. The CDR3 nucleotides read TGTGCCAGCAGCTTACATGATCCCGTGGGACTATACGAGCAGTACTTC.

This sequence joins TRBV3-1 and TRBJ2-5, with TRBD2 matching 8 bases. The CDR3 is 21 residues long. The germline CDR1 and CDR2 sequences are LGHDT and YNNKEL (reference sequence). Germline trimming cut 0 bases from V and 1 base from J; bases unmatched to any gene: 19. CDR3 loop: CASSQDTERVGLAGVQETQYF. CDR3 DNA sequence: TGTGCCAGCAGCCAAGATACGGAGCGCGTGGGGCTAGCGGGCGTCCAAGAGACCCAGTACTTC.

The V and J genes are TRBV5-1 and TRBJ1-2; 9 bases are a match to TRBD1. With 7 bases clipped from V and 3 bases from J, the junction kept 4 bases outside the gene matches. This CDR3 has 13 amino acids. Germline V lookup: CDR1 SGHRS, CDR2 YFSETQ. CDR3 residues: CASPWTGDYGYTF. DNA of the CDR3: TGCGCCAGCCCGTGGACAGGGGACTATGGCTACACCTTC.

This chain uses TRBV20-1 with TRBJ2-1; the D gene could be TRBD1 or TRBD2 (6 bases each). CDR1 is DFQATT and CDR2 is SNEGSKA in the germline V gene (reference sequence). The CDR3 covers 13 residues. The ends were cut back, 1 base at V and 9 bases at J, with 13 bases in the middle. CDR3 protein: CSARVGGTSEQFF. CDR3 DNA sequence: TGCAGTGCTAGAGTAGGGGGGACCAGTGAGCAGTTCTTC.

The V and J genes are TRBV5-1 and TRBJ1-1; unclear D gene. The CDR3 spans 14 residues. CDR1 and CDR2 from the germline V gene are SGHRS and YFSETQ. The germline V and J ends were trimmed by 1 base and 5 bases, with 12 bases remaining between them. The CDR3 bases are TGCGCCAGCAGCTTGAGCGGACGAGCAACTGAAGCTTTCTTT. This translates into CASSLSGRATEAFF.

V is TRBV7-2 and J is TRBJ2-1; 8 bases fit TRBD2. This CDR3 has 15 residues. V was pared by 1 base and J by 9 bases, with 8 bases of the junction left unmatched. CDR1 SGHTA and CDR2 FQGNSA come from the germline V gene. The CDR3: CASSLEGLVGSEQFF. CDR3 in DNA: TGTGCCAGCAGCTTAGAGGGACTAGTTGGGAGTGAGCAGTTCTTC.

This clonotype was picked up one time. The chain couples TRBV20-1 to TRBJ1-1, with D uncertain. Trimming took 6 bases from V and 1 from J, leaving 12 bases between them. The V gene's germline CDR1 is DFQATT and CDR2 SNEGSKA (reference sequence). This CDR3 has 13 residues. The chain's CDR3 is CSAAYGGNTEAFF. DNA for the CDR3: TGCAGTGCCGCGTATGGAGGGAACACTGAAGCTTTCTTT.

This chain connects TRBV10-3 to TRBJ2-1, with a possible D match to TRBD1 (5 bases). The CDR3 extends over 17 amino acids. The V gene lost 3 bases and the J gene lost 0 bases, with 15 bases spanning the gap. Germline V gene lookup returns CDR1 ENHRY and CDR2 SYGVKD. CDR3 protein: CAISDRQFLSSYNEQFF. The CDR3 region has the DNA TGTGCCATCAGTGACCGACAGTTTCTGAGCTCCTACAATGAGCAGTTCTTC.

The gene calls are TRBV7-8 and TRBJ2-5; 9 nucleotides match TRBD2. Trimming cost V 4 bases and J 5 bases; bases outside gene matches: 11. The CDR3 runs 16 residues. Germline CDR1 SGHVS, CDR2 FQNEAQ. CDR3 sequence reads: CASSSDVAGVWETQYF. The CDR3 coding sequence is TGTGCCAGCAGCTCAGATGTAGCGGGAGTCTGGGAGACCCAGTACTTC.

Here the CDR3 reads CASSETGVTEAFF. In nucleotides, the CDR3 is TGTGCCAGCAGTGAAACAGGGGTCACTGAAGCTTTCTTT. The chain recombines TRBV28 with TRBJ1-1; 7 positions agree with TRBD1. J lost 4 bases, V lost 5 bases, and 4 bases had no gene match. Germline V CDR1 and CDR2: MDHEN, SYDVKM. This CDR3 contains 13 residues.

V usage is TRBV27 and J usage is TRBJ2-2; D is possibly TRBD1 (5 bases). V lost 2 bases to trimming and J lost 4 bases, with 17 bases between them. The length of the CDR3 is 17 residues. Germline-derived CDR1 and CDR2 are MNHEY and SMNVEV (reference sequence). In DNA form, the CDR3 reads TGTGCCAGCAGTTTAATGTTCGGCCCCCAGGGCACCGGGGAGCTGTTTTTT. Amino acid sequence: CASSLMFGPQGTGELFF.

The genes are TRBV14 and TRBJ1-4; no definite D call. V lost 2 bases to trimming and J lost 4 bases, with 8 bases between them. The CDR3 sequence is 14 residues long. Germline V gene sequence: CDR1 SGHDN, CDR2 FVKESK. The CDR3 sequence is CASSQYGDNEKLFF. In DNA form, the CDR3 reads TGTGCCAGCAGCCAATACGGAGATAATGAAAAACTGTTTTTT.

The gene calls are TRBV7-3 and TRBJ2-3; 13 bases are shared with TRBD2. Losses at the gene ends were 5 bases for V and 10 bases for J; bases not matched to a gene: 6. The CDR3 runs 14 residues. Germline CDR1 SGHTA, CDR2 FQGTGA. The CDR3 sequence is CASSPGTSGAAQYF. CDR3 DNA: TGTGCCAGCAGCCCGGGGACTAGCGGGGCCGCGCAGTATTTT.

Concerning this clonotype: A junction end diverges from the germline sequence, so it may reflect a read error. In DNA form, the CDR3 reads TGTGCCAACAGCTTAGTCCTAGCGGGTCGCAATGAGCAGTTCTTC. The encoded protein is CANSLVLAGRNEQFF. The rearrangement joins TRBV11-2 to TRBJ2-1; TRBD2 agrees at 8 bases. The CDR3 loop spans 15 amino acids. Germline V lookup: CDR1 SGHAT, CDR2 FQNNGV.

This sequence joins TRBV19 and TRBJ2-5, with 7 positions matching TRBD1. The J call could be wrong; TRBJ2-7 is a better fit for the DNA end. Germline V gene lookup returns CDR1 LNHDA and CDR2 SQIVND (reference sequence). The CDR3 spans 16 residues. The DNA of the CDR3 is TGTGCCAGTAGTTCAGAGTCAAAGGGGGCCTTATACGAGCAGTACTTC. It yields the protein CASSSESKGALYEQYF.

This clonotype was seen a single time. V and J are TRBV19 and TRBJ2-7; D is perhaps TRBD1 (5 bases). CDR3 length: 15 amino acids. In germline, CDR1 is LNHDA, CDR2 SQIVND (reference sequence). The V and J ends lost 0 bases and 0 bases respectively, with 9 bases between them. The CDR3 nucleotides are TGTGCCAGTAGTATAGAGGACGACAGCTCCTACGAGCAGTACTTC. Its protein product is CASSIEDDSSYEQYF.

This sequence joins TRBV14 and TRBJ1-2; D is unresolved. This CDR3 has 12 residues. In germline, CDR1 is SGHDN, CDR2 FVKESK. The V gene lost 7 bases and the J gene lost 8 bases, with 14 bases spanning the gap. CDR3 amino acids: CASNLTPQGYTF. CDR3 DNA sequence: TGTGCCAGCAACCTTACGCCCCAGGGCTACACCTTC.

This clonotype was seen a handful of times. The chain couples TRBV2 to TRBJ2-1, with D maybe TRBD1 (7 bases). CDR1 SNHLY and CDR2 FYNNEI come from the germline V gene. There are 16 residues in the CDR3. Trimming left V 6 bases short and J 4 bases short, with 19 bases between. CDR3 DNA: TGTGCCAGCAGCGCCAGGGGGGACGAAATTTACAATGAGCAGTTCTTC. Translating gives CASSARGDEIYNEQFF.

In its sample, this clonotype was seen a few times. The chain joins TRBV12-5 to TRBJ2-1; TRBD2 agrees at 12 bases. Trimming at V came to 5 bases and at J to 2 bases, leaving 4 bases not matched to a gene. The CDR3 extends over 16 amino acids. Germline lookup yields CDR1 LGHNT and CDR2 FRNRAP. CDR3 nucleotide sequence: TGTGCTAGTGGTACGGGACTAGCGGGTCCCTACAATGAGCAGTTCTTC. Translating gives CASGTGLAGPYNEQFF.

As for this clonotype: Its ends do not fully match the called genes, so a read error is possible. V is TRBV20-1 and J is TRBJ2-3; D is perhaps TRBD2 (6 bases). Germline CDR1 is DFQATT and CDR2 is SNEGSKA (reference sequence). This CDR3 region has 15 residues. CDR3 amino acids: CSARDPGLHTDAQYF. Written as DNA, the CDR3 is TGCAGTGCTAGAGACCCGGGACTCCACACAGATGCGCAGTATTTT.

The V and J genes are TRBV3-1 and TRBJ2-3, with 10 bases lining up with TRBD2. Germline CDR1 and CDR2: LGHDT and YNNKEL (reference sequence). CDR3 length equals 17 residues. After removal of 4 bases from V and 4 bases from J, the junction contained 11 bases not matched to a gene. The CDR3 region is CASSPRVAGGLADTQYF. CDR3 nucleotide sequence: TGTGCCAGCAGCCCCCGTGTAGCGGGAGGTTTGGCAGATACGCAGTATTTT.